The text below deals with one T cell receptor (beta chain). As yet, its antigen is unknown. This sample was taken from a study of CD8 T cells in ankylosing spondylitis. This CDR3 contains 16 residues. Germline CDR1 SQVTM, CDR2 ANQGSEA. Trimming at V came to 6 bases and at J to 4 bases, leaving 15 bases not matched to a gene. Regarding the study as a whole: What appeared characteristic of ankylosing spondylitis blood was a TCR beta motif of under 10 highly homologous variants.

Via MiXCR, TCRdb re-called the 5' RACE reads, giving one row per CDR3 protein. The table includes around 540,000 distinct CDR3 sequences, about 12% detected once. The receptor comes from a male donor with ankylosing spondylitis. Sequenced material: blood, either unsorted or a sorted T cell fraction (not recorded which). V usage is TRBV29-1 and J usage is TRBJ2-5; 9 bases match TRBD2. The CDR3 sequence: CSVEHSLGGRGETQYF. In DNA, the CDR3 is TGCAGCGTCGAGCACTCTTTGGGCGGGAGGGGAGAGACCCAGTACTTC. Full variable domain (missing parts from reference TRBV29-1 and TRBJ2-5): SAVISQKPSRDICQRGTSLTIQCQVDSQVTMMFWYRQQPGQSLTLIATANQGSEATYESGFVIDKFPISRPNLTFSTLTVSNMSPEDSSIYLCSVEHSLGGRGETQYFGPGTRLLVL.